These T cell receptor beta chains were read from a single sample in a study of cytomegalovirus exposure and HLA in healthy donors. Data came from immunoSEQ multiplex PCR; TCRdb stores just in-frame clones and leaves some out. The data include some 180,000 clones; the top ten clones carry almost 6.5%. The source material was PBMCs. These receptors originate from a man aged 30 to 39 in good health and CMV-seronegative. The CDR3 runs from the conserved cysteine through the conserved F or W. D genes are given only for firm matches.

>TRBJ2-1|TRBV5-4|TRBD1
CASILQPPGTGPYNEQFF
TGTGCCAGCATCCTCCAACCCCCCGGGACAGGGCCCTACAATGAGCAGTTCTTC
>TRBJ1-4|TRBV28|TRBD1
CASSIPGQGGEKLFF
TGTGCCAGCAGTATCCCGGGACAGGGAGGTGAAAAACTGTTTTTT
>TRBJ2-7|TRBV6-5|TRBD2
CASTIAGDSREQYF
TGTGCCAGTACAATAGCGGGGGATTCTCGGGAGCAGTACTTC
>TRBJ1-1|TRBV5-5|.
CASSLSQGEGNTEAFF
TGTGCCAGCAGCTTGTCACAGGGAGAAGGGAACACTGAAGCTTTCTTT
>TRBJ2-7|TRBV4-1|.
CASSQGQAYEQYF
TGCGCCAGCAGCCAAGGACAGGCGTACGAGCAGTACTTC
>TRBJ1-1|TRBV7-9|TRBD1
CASSLRGQGDTEAFF
TGTGCCAGCAGCTTACGGGGACAGGGGGACACTGAAGCTTTCTTT
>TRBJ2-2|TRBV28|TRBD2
CASSLFEREGLRDTGELFF
TGTGCCAGCAGTTTATTCGAGCGGGAGGGCCTGAGGGACACCGGGGAGCTGTTTTTT
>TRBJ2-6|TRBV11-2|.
CASSLPRGAGPGANVLTF
TGTGCCAGCAGCTTACCTCGGGGGGCTGGCCCTGGGGCCAACGTCCTGACTTTC
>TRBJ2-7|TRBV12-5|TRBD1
CASGLVFQGRDRVHEQYF
TGTGCTAGTGGTTTGGTATTTCAGGGGAGGGACAGGGTGCACGAGCAGTACTTC
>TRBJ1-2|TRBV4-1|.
CASSQDLGQTYGYTF
TGCGCCAGCAGCCAAGATTTAGGACAGACCTATGGCTACACCTTC
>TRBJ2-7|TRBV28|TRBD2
CASSSGLAGGYEQYF
TGTGCCAGCAGTTCCGGACTAGCGGGGGGCTACGAGCAGTACTTC
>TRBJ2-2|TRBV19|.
CASSMGGVFVQANTGELFF
TGTGCCAGTAGTATGGGGGGTGTTTTTGTGCAGGCAAACACCGGGGAGCTGTTTTTT
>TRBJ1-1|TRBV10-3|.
CAITSTGNLNTEAFF
TGTGCCATCACTTCCACAGGGAACTTGAACACTGAAGCTTTCTTT
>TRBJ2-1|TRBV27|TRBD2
CASSLGLVDWKDEQFF
TGTGCCAGCAGTCTGGGACTAGTTGATTGGAAGGATGAGCAGTTCTTC
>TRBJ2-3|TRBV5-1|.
CASSLVRGPTDTQYF
TGCGCCAGCAGCTTGGTCAGGGGCCCCACAGATACGCAGTATTTT
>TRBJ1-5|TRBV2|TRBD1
CASSRQGDQPQHF
TGTGCCAGCAGCAGACAGGGAGATCAGCCCCAGCATTTT
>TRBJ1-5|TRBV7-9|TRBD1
CASSRTGVNQPQHF
TGTGCCAGCAGCCGGACAGGGGTGAATCAGCCCCAGCATTTT
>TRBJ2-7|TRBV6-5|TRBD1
CASSRDREIHEQYF
TGTGCCAGCAGCCGGGACAGGGAGATTCACGAGCAGTACTTC
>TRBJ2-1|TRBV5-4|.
CASSRGSGMSSYNEQFF
TGTGCCAGCAGCAGGGGGAGCGGAATGAGCTCCTACAATGAGCAGTTCTTC
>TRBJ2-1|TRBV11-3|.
CASSSAGTDNEQFF
TGTGCCAGCAGCTCCGCCGGTACCGACAATGAGCAGTTCTTC
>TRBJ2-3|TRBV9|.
CASSVATAGTYFTDTQYF
TGTGCCAGCAGCGTAGCTACAGCCGGGACTTACTTCACAGATACGCAGTATTTT
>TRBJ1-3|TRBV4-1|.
CASSRKRGSLPFFSGNTIYF
TGCGCCAGCAGCCGAAAGAGGGGGTCCCTACCTTTTTTCTCTGGAAACACCATATATTTT
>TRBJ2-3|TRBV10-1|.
CASSEPSGSTDTQYF
TGCGCCAGCAGTGAACCGAGCGGTAGCACAGATACGCAGTATTTT
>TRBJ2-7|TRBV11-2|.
CASSQWESSYEQYF
TGTGCCAGCAGCCAATGGGAGAGCTCCTACGAGCAGTACTTC
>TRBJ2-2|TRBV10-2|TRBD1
CASSGWLGDSGKTGELFF
TGCGCCAGCAGTGGGTGGTTAGGGGACAGTGGAAAAACCGGGGAGCTGTTTTTT
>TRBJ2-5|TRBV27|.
CASSAQQGWETQYF
TGTGCCAGCAGTGCTCAACAGGGATGGGAGACCCAGTACTTC
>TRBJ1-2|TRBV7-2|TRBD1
CASSGGTGSGYGYTF
TGTGCCAGCAGCGGCGGGACAGGCTCGGGCTATGGCTACACCTTC
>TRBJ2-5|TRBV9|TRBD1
CASSSYRGAGGETQYF
TGTGCCAGCAGCTCATACAGGGGAGCTGGGGGAGAGACCCAGTACTTC
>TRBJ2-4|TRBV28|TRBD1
CASSRAGQGNIQYF
TGTGCCAGCAGTAGAGCTGGACAGGGAAACATTCAGTACTTC
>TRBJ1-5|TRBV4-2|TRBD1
CASSRLKTGGDSNQPQHF
TGTGCCAGCAGCCGGTTAAAGACAGGGGGGGATAGCAATCAGCCCCAGCATTTT
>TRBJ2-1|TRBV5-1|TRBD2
CASSPRASGDNEQFF
TGCGCCAGCAGCCCGCGAGCTAGCGGGGACAATGAGCAGTTCTTC
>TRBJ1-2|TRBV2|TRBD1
CASREPGQNHGYTF
TGTGCCAGCAGGGAACCGGGACAGAATCATGGCTACACCTTC
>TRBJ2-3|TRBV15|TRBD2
CATRSGGATDTQYF
TGTGCCACCCGCAGCGGGGGGGCCACAGATACGCAGTATTTT
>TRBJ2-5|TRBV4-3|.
CASSQQSGQETQYF
TGCGCCAGCAGCCAACAAAGCGGCCAAGAGACCCAGTACTTC
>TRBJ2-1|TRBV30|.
CAWRKTSRGSEQFF
TGTGCCTGGAGAAAAACTTCTCGGGGGAGTGAGCAGTTCTTC
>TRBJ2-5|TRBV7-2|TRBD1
CASSLGTGQGASQYF
TGTGCCAGCAGCTTAGGTACGGGACAGGGGGCTTCCCAGTACTTC
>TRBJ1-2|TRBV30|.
CAWSAPGGAYYGYTF
TGTGCCTGGAGTGCACCGGGGGGCGCTTACTATGGCTACACCTTC
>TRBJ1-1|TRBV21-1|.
CASSTKGLSEAFF
TGTGCCAGCAGCACGAAGGGGCTCTCTGAAGCTTTCTTT
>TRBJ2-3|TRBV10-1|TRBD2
CASSEGGLAGSTDTQYF
TGCGCCAGCAGTGAAGGGGGACTAGCGGGGAGCACAGATACGCAGTATTTT
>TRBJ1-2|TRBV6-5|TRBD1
CASSYSGQGPGYGYTF
TGTGCCAGCAGTTACTCGGGACAGGGCCCCGGCTATGGCTACACCTTC
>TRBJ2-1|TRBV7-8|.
CASSLGRGRSYNEQFF
TGTGCCAGCAGCTTAGGGCGGGGACGCTCCTACAATGAGCAGTTCTTC
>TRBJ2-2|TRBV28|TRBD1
CASRQTLGQGDTGELFF
TGTGCCAGCAGACAAACCCTAGGACAGGGGGACACCGGGGAGCTGTTTTTT
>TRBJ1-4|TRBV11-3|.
CASSFGQPLSNEKLFF
TGTGCCAGCAGCTTTGGACAGCCGCTTTCTAATGAAAAACTGTTTTTT
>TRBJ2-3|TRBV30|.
CAWTSGSSTDTQYF
TGTGCCTGGACTTCAGGGTCTAGCACAGATACGCAGTATTTT
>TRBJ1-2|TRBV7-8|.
CASSPNMEGRGYTF
TGTGCCAGCAGCCCCAATATGGAGGGGAGAGGCTACACCTTC
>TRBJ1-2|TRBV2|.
CASSEETGLNYGYTF
TGTGCCAGCAGTGAAGAAACAGGACTAAACTATGGCTACACCTTC
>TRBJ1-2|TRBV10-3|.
CAILGDFSYGYTF
TGTGCCATCTTAGGCGACTTCTCCTATGGCTACACCTTC
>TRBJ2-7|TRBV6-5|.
CASSSLTGGSYEQYF
TGTGCCAGCAGTTCCCTGACAGGAGGTTCCTACGAGCAGTACTTC
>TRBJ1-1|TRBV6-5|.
CASSLKGYNTEAFF
TGTGCCAGCAGTTTAAAGGGGTATAACACTGAAGCTTTCTTT
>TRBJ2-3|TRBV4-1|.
CASSQVGGRLPSTDTQYF
TGCGCCAGCAGCCAAGTGGGGGGGCGGCTACCCAGCACAGATACGCAGTATTTT
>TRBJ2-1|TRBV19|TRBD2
CASSIRQRDSSYNEQFF
TGTGCCAGTAGTATAAGACAGCGGGACTCTTCCTACAATGAGCAGTTCTTC
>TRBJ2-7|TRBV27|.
CASRGLRAPSYEQYF
TGTGCCAGCAGAGGGTTGAGGGCACCCTCCTACGAGCAGTACTTC
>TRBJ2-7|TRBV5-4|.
CASSFNEEQYF
TGTGCCAGCAGCTTTAACGAGGAGCAGTACTTC